Only a few counts were recorded for the clone carrying this T cell receptor (beta chain). Its antigen is currently unknown. The data are from a study of T cell repertoires in cytomegalovirus infection. Whole-study findings and limits: The response measured ex vivo was dominated by TCR beta clonotypes (HLA-C-restricted and CMV-specific).

Germline loops: CDR1 SGHDT, CDR2 YYEEEE. The V segment lost 4 bases and the J segment 8 bases; nucleotides outside the gene matches: 8. This CDR3 spans 13 amino acids. In TCRdb, the reads were re-called with MiXCR into one record per CDR3 protein. Here the sample spans nearly 550,000 distinct CDR3 sequences, more than 15% being singletons. The sequenced sample consisted of CD8+ T cells from PBMCs. This TCR came from a human donor in good health (CMV status not recorded). Some clones in this sample may be carry-over from other donors' samples. The chain is built from TRBV5-6 and TRBJ1-2, with 7 bases identical to TRBD1. The CDR3 DNA is TGTGCCAGCAGCGAGGACAGGTCAGGAGGCTACACCTTC. Its translation: CASSEDRSGGYTF.